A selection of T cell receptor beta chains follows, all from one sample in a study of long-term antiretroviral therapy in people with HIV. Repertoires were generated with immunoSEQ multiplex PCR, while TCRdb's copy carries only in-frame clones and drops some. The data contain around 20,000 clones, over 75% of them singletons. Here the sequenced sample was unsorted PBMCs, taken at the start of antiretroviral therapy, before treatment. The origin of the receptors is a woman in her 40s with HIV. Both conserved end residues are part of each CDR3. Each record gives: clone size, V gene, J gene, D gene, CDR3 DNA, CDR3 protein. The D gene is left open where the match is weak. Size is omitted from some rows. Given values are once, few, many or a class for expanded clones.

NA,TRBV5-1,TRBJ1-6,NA,TGCGCCAGCAGCTCCGGGACCTCGGATAATTCACCCCTCCACTTT,CASSSGTSDNSPLHF
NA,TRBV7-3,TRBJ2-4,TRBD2,TGTGCCAGCAGCATGACTAGCGGGGGAGCCAAAAACATTCAGTACTTC,CASSMTSGGAKNIQYF
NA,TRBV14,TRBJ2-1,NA,TGTGCCAGCAGCCAAGATCACACTGACTCCTACAATGAGCAGTTCTTC,CASSQDHTDSYNEQFF
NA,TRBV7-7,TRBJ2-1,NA,TGTGCCAGCAGCTTAGCGGTCCGGGGTGAGCAGTTCTTC,CASSLAVRGEQFF
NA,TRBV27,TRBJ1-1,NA,TGTGCCAGCCTGGGGGACACGGCTACCGAAGCTTTCTTT,CASLGDTATEAFF
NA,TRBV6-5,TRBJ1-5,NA,TGTGCCAGCAGTTACTTGGGAGGGAATCAGCCCCAGCATTTT,CASSYLGGNQPQHF
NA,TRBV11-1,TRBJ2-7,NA,TGTGCCAGCTCGACCAACTCCTACGAGCAGTACTTC,CASSTNSYEQYF
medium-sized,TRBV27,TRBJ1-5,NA,TGTGCCAGCAGTTTAACGGGGTCTTGGGGTAATCAGCCCCAGCATTTT,CASSLTGSWGNQPQHF
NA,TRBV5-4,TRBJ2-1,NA,TGTGCCAGCAGCTTGGTTAGGATGGGGGCGAATGAGCAGTTCTTC,CASSLVRMGANEQFF
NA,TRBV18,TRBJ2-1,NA,TGTGCCAGCTCACCACGTACAGGGTCTAGCAATGAGCAGTTCTTC,CASSPRTGSSNEQFF